Here is one TCR beta chain with its context. The antigen is unknown. With a much larger clone just one base away, this may be a read error. These data originate in a study of T cell repertoires in cytomegalovirus infection. Turning to the study itself: Signatures in public TCR beta sequences pointed to both CMV infection and matching HLA type. Findings and limits, study-wide: Dominating the ex vivo response were HLA-C-restricted CMV-specific TCR beta clonotypes.

V was pared by 6 bases and J by 8 bases, with 16 bases between. The CDR3 length is 13 residues. Germline CDR1 and CDR2: MDHEN and SYDVKM. TCRdb reprocessed the reads with MiXCR, giving one entry per CDR3 protein. The table records 200,000 to 250,000 distinct CDR3 sequences, over 20% of them present only once. The sequenced sample was CD8+ T cells from PBMCs. This receptor was identified in a human donor in good health (CMV status not recorded). Some clones in this sample may be carry-over from other donors' samples. The chain employs TRBV28 and TRBJ1-1; D gene uncertain. DNA of the CDR3: TGTGCCAGCAGCCATCGCCTCGGCAGGGAAGCTTTCTTT. It translates to CASSHRLGREAFF.